This TCR beta chain was found in a study of memory CD4+ T cells and cytomegalovirus serostatus. Across the whole study: Of the healthy Belgian adults, 9 or 10 were CMV seropositive and 20 to 30 seronegative. Study-wide results and caveats: The CMV-associated TCR signature appears largely within the CD4+ memory repertoire.

Single viable CD3+CD4+CD8-CD45RO+ cells were sorted as the memory CD4+ T cells. Donors' CMV status reflects serum IgG against pp150, pp28, p38, p52. Points on this clone: Its target is unknown.

There are 14 residues in the CDR3. With 1 base removed from V and 6 bases from J, the gap between germline ends came to 12 bases. CDR1 and CDR2 (germline): SEHNR, FQNEAQ (reference sequence). In the original analysis: After removing out-of-frame reads, 2 million to 2.5 million distinct TCRbeta sequences remained. Profiled with immunoSEQ multiplex PCR; TCRdb holds only in-frame clones, not every one. V and J calls and clone size are copied from that table; D and trimming were computed from the DNA. The table records 58,000 or so clones, over 65% of them present only once. This receptor was taken from an adult in good health and CMV-seropositive. Sequenced material: memory CD4+ T cells from blood. The V call is TRBV7-9, the J call TRBJ1-2, with D perhaps TRBD1 (5 bases). CDR3 nucleotides: TGTGCCAGCAGCTTAGGTAGCAGGGTTAATGGCTACACCTTC. Its protein is CASSLGSRVNGYTF.